This TCR beta chain was sequenced for a study of monozygotic twins with inflammatory bowel disease. TCRdb reprocessed the 5' RACE reads and stores each CDR3 protein as one record, lacking DNA. The sample's table shows under 350,000 distinct CDR3 sequences. The CDR3 is made up of 13 amino acids. Germline assignment: CDR1 LNHNV and CDR2 YYDKDF (reference sequence). The chain recombines TRBV15 with TRBJ2-5; TCRdb reports TRBD1, a call that lacks DNA to check it against. This sequence originates from a human donor with ulcerative colitis or Crohn's disease, or a healthy co-twin of an affected twin (not recorded which). Input material: blood. CDR3 residues: CATSRQGQETQYF.